The rows below give T cell receptor beta chains drawn from one sample of a study of T cell responses to AZD1222 COVID-19 vaccine. The data were produced by immunoSEQ multiplex PCR, yet TCRdb's version contains in-frame clones alone and is incomplete. The sample records some 90,000 clones, about 88% being singletons. Sample: peripheral blood, taken on day 0 of AZD1222 vaccination. The receptors stem from an adult in good health. CDR3s include the opening cysteine and the closing phenylalanine or tryptophan. A D gene is named only where the DNA matches it firmly. Not every row has a clone size; where given, it reads once, few, many or a size class.

J gene | D gene | V gene | clone size | CDR3 DNA | CDR3 protein
TRBJ2-7 | - | TRBV15 | - | TGTGCCACCAGCAGGACGACAGGCCCGGCCTACGAGCAGTACTTC | CATSRTTGPAYEQYF
TRBJ2-1 | TRBD2 | TRBV18 | - | TGTGCCAGCTCAGTTACCCTAGCGGACTCCTACAATGAGCAGTTCTTC | CASSVTLADSYNEQFF
TRBJ2-2 | - | TRBV7-9 | - | TGTGCCAGCAGCTTAGCCCAGCTCGGCGGGGAGCTGTTTTTT | CASSLAQLGGELFF
TRBJ1-6 | - | TRBV6-5 | - | TGTGCCAGCAGTTCCCTCCAAGTTTCACCCCTCCACTTT | CASSSLQVSPLHF
TRBJ2-1 | TRBD1 | TRBV7-2 | - | TGTGCCAGCAGCTCCGGGACAGGGATCACTGAGCAGTTCTTC | CASSSGTGITEQFF
TRBJ1-1 | - | TRBV12-5 | - | TGTGCTAGTGGTTCTCAGGGAGTGGGGACTGAAGCTTTCTTT | CASGSQGVGTEAFF
TRBJ2-3 | - | TRBV28 | - | TGTGCCAGCAGTTTGAGTAAGCGTAGCACAGATACGCAGTATTTT | CASSLSKRSTDTQYF
TRBJ1-2 | - | TRBV21-1 | once | TGTGCCAGCAGCCCCCCGGGGGCAGGGAGGGTATACTATGGCTACACCTTC | CASSPPGAGRVYYGYTF
TRBJ1-4 | TRBD1 | TRBV2 | few | TGTGCCAGCAATCCCGGGACAGGGAACGAAAAACTGTTTTTT | CASNPGTGNEKLFF
TRBJ1-3 | - | TRBV7-9 | - | TGTGCCAGCAGCGGAGGAGGTTCAGTAGCTGGAAACACCATATATTTT | CASSGGGSVAGNTIYF
TRBJ2-1 | - | TRBV2 | - | TGTGCCAGCAGTTCCAACGGGCATCCAGACAATGAGCAGTTCTTC | CASSSNGHPDNEQFF
TRBJ1-4 | - | TRBV4-1 | - | TGCGCCAGCAGCCCGAGGCCCCGGTCAACTAATGAAAAACTGTTTTTT | CASSPRPRSTNEKLFF
TRBJ2-7 | - | TRBV6-5 | - | TGTGCCAGCAGTTACTCGATTAGCGGAGGTTACGAGCAGTACTTC | CASSYSISGGYEQYF
TRBJ2-1 | - | TRBV18 | - | TGTGCCAGCTCACCCATGGCCTCGGGGCAGGGATCCTACAATGAGCAGTTCTTC | CASSPMASGQGSYNEQFF
TRBJ1-5 | TRBD1 | TRBV19 | - | TGTGCCAGTAGTATCGGGGCAGGGGGTGGTCAGCCCCAGCATTTT | CASSIGAGGGQPQHF
TRBJ1-2 | - | TRBV28 | - | TGTGCCAGCAGGATTCCCACCTTCTATGGCTACACCTTC | CASRIPTFYGYTF
TRBJ1-2 | - | TRBV28 | - | TGTGCCAGCAGTTTTGCTAGGGGATATGGCTACACCTTC | CASSFARGYGYTF
TRBJ1-2 | TRBD1 | TRBV10-3 | - | TGTGCCAGCGAACAGGGACAGGGCTATGGCTACACCTTC | CASEQGQGYGYTF
TRBJ2-2 | - | TRBV7-2 | - | TGTGCCAGCAGCTTAGCGGGCCTATTGGATGCCGGGGAGCTGTTTTTT | CASSLAGLLDAGELFF
TRBJ1-1 | - | TRBV4-3 | - | TGCGCCAGCAGCCCCGGCAAGGGGCCCCACCCTGAAGCTTTCTTT | CASSPGKGPHPEAFF
TRBJ1-2 | - | TRBV12-3/TRBV12-4 | - | TGTGCCAGCAGCCTACAGGGACTCTTTGGCTACACCTTC | CASSLQGLFGYTF
TRBJ1-6 | TRBD1 | TRBV19 | - | TGTGCCAGTAGCCCCGGGACAGGACTTAATTCACCCCTCCACTTT | CASSPGTGLNSPLHF
TRBJ1-1 | - | TRBV15 | - | TGTGCCACCAGCAGAGGGCCGGCGGGGGCTGAAGCTTTCTTT | CATSRGPAGAEAFF
TRBJ1-6 | - | TRBV2 | - | TGTGCCAGCAGTCAGGCCTATAATTCACCCCTCCACTTT | CASSQAYNSPLHF
TRBJ2-3 | - | TRBV10-3 | - | TGTGCCATCAGTGAGTTGACTAGCACAGATACGCAGTATTTT | CAISELTSTDTQYF
TRBJ2-1 | - | TRBV2 | - | TGTGCCAGCAGTATAAATGAGCAGTTCTTC | CASSINEQFF
TRBJ2-5 | - | TRBV7-2 | - | TGTGCCAGCAGCTTAATGTTAGGGCAAGAGACCCAGTACTTC | CASSLMLGQETQYF
TRBJ2-1 | - | TRBV12-3/TRBV12-4 | - | TGTGCCAGCAGTTTAGTGCGAACTGAGCAGTTCTTC | CASSLVRTEQFF
TRBJ2-7 | TRBD2 | TRBV3-1/TRBV3-2 | once | TGTGCCAGCAGCAAGAGCGGGAGCGCACCCTACGAGCAGTACTTC | CASSKSGSAPYEQYF
TRBJ1-6 | - | TRBV5-1 | - | TGCGCCAGCAGCGAAACCCTAAATTCACCCCTCCACTTT | CASSETLNSPLHF
TRBJ1-2 | - | TRBV7-3 | - | TGTGCCAGCAGCTTAAGCGGCCTGGATGGCTACACCTTC | CASSLSGLDGYTF
TRBJ1-4 | - | TRBV7-9 | - | TGTGCCAGCAGCTTCGGGGGGTTCTATGAAAAACTGTTTTTT | CASSFGGFYEKLFF
TRBJ1-3 | - | TRBV7-2 | - | TGTGCCAGCAGCTTCAATGTCGGGAACACCATATATTTT | CASSFNVGNTIYF
TRBJ1-6 | TRBD1 | TRBV18 | - | TGTGCCAGCTCACTAGTGGGACAGTCCTATAATTCACCCCTCCACTTT | CASSLVGQSYNSPLHF
TRBJ2-7 | TRBD2 | TRBV9 | - | TGTGCCAGCAGTGCAGGACTAGCGGGATCCTACGAGCAGTACTTC | CASSAGLAGSYEQYF
TRBJ1-4 | - | TRBV25-1 | - | TGTGCCAGCAGTGAAAGTGGGTATGGTGAAAAACTGTTTTTT | CASSESGYGEKLFF
TRBJ2-7 | TRBD1 | TRBV6-2/TRBV6-3 | - | TGTGCCAGCAGCCTAGGGGGCGAGGCGTATGGCGAGCAGTACTTC | CASSLGGEAYGEQYF
TRBJ2-6 | TRBD2 | TRBV7-8 | - | TGTGCCAGCAGCCCCCAGATAGGGAGGGGCGTCCTGACTTTC | CASSPQIGRGVLTF
TRBJ1-2 | - | TRBV10-3 | - | TGTGCCATCAGTGATCCTCAGGGATTAAGGGGCTACACCTTC | CAISDPQGLRGYTF
TRBJ1-4 | TRBD1 | TRBV3-1/TRBV3-2 | - | TGTGCCAGCAGCCAAGGGACAGGGAATGAAAAACTGTTTTTT | CASSQGTGNEKLFF
TRBJ1-6 | - | TRBV5-1 | - | TGCGCCAGCAGCCAGGGAGGCAATTCACCCCTCCACTTT | CASSQGGNSPLHF
TRBJ2-1 | TRBD2 | TRBV5-6 | - | TGTGCCAGCAGCCCCCCGGGGGGAGCCTACAATGAGCAGTTCTTC | CASSPPGGAYNEQFF
TRBJ2-2 | TRBD2 | TRBV2 | few | TGTGCCAGCAGAAGGTCTTCCGGGAGGGCCGGGGAGCTGTTTTTT | CASRRSSGRAGELFF
TRBJ1-4 | TRBD1 | TRBV4-1 | once | TGCGCCAGCAGCCAAATACCGGGACAGGGAACTGAAAAACTGTTTTTT | CASSQIPGQGTEKLFF
TRBJ1-2 | TRBD1 | TRBV7-2 | - | TGTGCCAGCAGCGACAGGGGCCTGTCCTATGGCTACACCTTC | CASSDRGLSYGYTF
TRBJ1-1 | TRBD1 | TRBV7-2 | - | TGTGCCAGCAGCCGACAGGGGAACACTGAAGCTTTCTTT | CASSRQGNTEAFF
TRBJ1-5 | - | TRBV5-1 | - | TGCGCCAGCAGCTCGGGACTCGAGGGACAGCCCCAGCATTTT | CASSSGLEGQPQHF
TRBJ2-2 | TRBD2 | TRBV4-3 | - | TGCGCCAGCAGCCGCGGGACTAGCGTAATCGGGGAGCTGTTTTTT | CASSRGTSVIGELFF
TRBJ2-1 | TRBD2 | TRBV11-2 | - | TGTGCCAGCAGCCTATTAGCGGGGGGGGTAAGCTCCTACAATGAGCAGTTCTTC | CASSLLAGGVSSYNEQFF
TRBJ2-7 | TRBD1 | TRBV6-1 | few | TGTGCCAGCAGTGAAGTGTTTCGAGGGACAGCCGAGCAGTACTTC | CASSEVFRGTAEQYF
TRBJ2-7 | TRBD1 | TRBV27 | - | TGTGCCAGCAGTATCAGGGGGAACGAGCAGTACTTC | CASSIRGNEQYF
TRBJ1-5 | - | TRBV7-9 | - | TGTGCCAGCAGCTTAGCGGAAGGAACGGGGAGCAATCAGCCCCAGCATTTT | CASSLAEGTGSNQPQHF
TRBJ2-3 | - | TRBV5-5 | - | TGTGCCAGCAGCTTGGTGGCGGCCTTTAGCACAGATACGCAGTATTTT | CASSLVAAFSTDTQYF
TRBJ1-5 | TRBD1 | TRBV10-2 | - | TGCGCCAGCAGCGGAGCGGGGCAGGGGGGCAATCAGCCCCAGCATTTT | CASSGAGQGGNQPQHF